A selection of T cell receptor beta chains follows, all from one sample in a study of cytomegalovirus exposure and HLA in healthy donors. Using immunoSEQ multiplex PCR, the repertoire was profiled, and TCRdb retains in-frame clones only, with some absent. The sample holds fewer than 250,000 clones; roughly 89% are singletons and the top ten take about 2.8%. The source material was PBMCs. These TCRs come from a man between 18 and 35 years old in good health and CMV-seronegative. Both conserved end residues are part of each CDR3. A D gene is named only where the DNA matches it firmly. The listing skips clone size in some rows; elsewhere it reads once, few, many or a size class.

d_call	clone_size	j_call	v_call	cdr3_nt	cdr3_aa
TRBD1	.	TRBJ1-2	TRBV5-7	TGTGCCAGCAGCTACGGGGACAGGGAATGTATCGGGGGCTACACCTTC	CASSYGDRECIGGYTF
TRBD2	.	TRBJ2-3	TRBV5-1	TGCGCCAGCAGCCTACCGGGACTAGCTGGGGCAGATACGCAGTATTTT	CASSLPGLAGADTQYF
TRBD1	.	TRBJ2-7	TRBV28	TGTGCCAGCAGTTGGGGACAGGGCTACGAGCAGTACTTC	CASSWGQGYEQYF
.	.	TRBJ2-3	TRBV19	TGTGCCAGTAGTATGGTTTATCCGGTCCGCACAGATACGCAGTATTTT	CASSMVYPVRTDTQYF
TRBD1	.	TRBJ1-1	TRBV9	TGTGCCAGCAGCGTAGAGGCAGGGACAGGGGAGGAAACTGAAGCTTTCTTT	CASSVEAGTGEETEAFF
.	few	TRBJ2-4	TRBV7-8	TGTGCCAGCAGCTTTCGGGAAAACATTCAGTACTTC	CASSFRENIQYF
.	.	TRBJ2-3	TRBV9	TGTGCCAGCAGCGTTGGCGGGAGCACAGATACGCAGTATTTT	CASSVGGSTDTQYF
.	.	TRBJ1-3	TRBV9	TGTGCCAGCAGCTCCGGCGGCTCTGGAAACACCATATATTTT	CASSSGGSGNTIYF
TRBD2	.	TRBJ2-3	TRBV5-4	TGTGCCAGCAGCTCGTTAGCCACTAGCGGGGGGGCAGATACGCAGTATTTT	CASSSLATSGGADTQYF
TRBD1	.	TRBJ2-7	TRBV19	TGTGCCAGTAGTCCCCAACAGGGGGCAGCCGAGCAGTACTTC	CASSPQQGAAEQYF
.	.	TRBJ2-7	TRBV2	TGTGCCAGCGTTAGCGTGAACTACGAGCAGTACTTC	CASVSVNYEQYF
TRBD1	.	TRBJ1-2	TRBV10-3	TGTGCCACCACGACCCGACAGGGACACTATGGCTACACCTTC	CATTTRQGHYGYTF
TRBD2	.	TRBJ2-1	TRBV27	TGTGCCAGCAGTTTCTCGGGACTAGCGGGAGCCAATGAGCAGTTCTTC	CASSFSGLAGANEQFF
.	few	TRBJ1-4	TRBV18	TGTGCCAGCTCACCAGGGGGGTTACTGTTTTTT	CASSPGGLLFF
.	.	TRBJ1-1	TRBV6-1	TGTGCCAGCAGTGAATCCCGGGGGACTGAAGCTTTCTTT	CASSESRGTEAFF
TRBD1	.	TRBJ2-5	TRBV5-8	TGTGCCAGCAGCTCCGGACAGGCGAGCCAAGAGACCCAGTACTTC	CASSSGQASQETQYF
.	.	TRBJ2-7	TRBV7-2	TGTGCCAGCAGCGAGATCCAGGGCTACGAGCAGTACTTC	CASSEIQGYEQYF
TRBD2	once	TRBJ2-1	TRBV18	TGTGCCAGCTCACCCACCACCGGGACTAGCGGGAACTACAATGAGCAGTTCTTC	CASSPTTGTSGNYNEQFF
TRBD2	.	TRBJ2-1	TRBV5-4	TGTGCCAGCAGCGAATCCGGGACTAGCGGTGAGCAGTTCTTC	CASSESGTSGEQFF
TRBD2	.	TRBJ2-7	TRBV6-1	TGTGCCAGCAGTCTAGCGGGGACAACCTACGAGCAGTACTTC	CASSLAGTTYEQYF
.	.	TRBJ2-3	TRBV28	TGTGCCAGCAGTCCATCGGGGCGGGGAAGCACAGATACGCAGTATTTT	CASSPSGRGSTDTQYF
TRBD1	few	TRBJ2-6	TRBV29-1	TGCAGCGTGGTACAGGGGTCTGGGGCCAACGTCCTGACTTTC	CSVVQGSGANVLTF
.	.	TRBJ1-3	TRBV4-3	TGCGCCAGCAGCCAAGATCAGGGTCCCGGAAACACCATATATTTT	CASSQDQGPGNTIYF
.	.	TRBJ1-1	TRBV20-1	TGCAGTGCTCAAGGAGTGGATCAAGCTTTCTTT	CSAQGVDQAFF
TRBD1	.	TRBJ2-1	TRBV4-1	TGCGCCAGCAGCCAAGAGACAGGGGGCTCATACAATGAGCAGTTCTTC	CASSQETGGSYNEQFF
TRBD2	.	TRBJ2-7	TRBV7-4	TGTGCCAGCAGCTTAGCGCTGACTAGCGGGAGGGCCCGGGAGCAGTACTTC	CASSLALTSGRAREQYF
.	.	TRBJ2-2	TRBV6-5	TGTGCCACGGCGACAGGGAACACCGGGGAGCTGTTTTTT	CATATGNTGELFF
.	.	TRBJ2-7	TRBV14	TGTGCCAGCAGCAAGGAGGGAGGGGGGCTAACCTACGAGCAGTACTTC	CASSKEGGGLTYEQYF
TRBD2	.	TRBJ2-3	TRBV5-1	TGCGCCAGCAGGAGGACTAGCGGGACATCCACAGATACGCAGTATTTT	CASRRTSGTSTDTQYF
TRBD2	.	TRBJ2-5	TRBV7-9	TGTGCCAGCAGCTCGGGGACTAGCGGGACCCAGTACTTC	CASSSGTSGTQYF
TRBD2	.	TRBJ2-3	TRBV7-9	TGTGCCAGCAGCTACCGCGGGGGGCCCACAGATACGCAGTATTTT	CASSYRGGPTDTQYF
.	once	TRBJ2-7	TRBV27	TGTGCCACCCGAGACTTCTACGAGCAGTACTTC	CATRDFYEQYF
TRBD1	.	TRBJ2-1	TRBV15	TGTGCCACCAGCAGACCGACAGGGGGCGAGCAGTTCTTC	CATSRPTGGEQFF
.	.	TRBJ2-1	TRBV7-8	TGTGCCAGCAGTCGGGACAATGAGCAGTTCTTC	CASSRDNEQFF
.	.	TRBJ2-7	TRBV11-2	TGTGCCAGCAGCTCCATCAGGGGCAGGTCTGACGAGCAGTACTTC	CASSSIRGRSDEQYF
.	.	TRBJ2-5	TRBV5-1	TGCGCCAGCAGCTCTACAGGGAGGGAAGAGACCCAGTACTTC	CASSSTGREETQYF
.	.	TRBJ2-3	TRBV7-2	TGTGCCAGCAGCCCAGGGGCTAGCCCCGGCCAGTATTTT	CASSPGASPGQYF
TRBD1	once	TRBJ1-5	TRBV4-1	TGCGCCAGCAGCCCCCGGGACAGCCCAGGATATCAGCCCCAGCATTTT	CASSPRDSPGYQPQHF
TRBD2	.	TRBJ2-5	TRBV11-3	TGTGCCAGCTCGCCTACGGGACTAGCTGACGAGACCCAGTACTTC	CASSPTGLADETQYF
.	.	TRBJ2-5	TRBV5-1	TGCGCCAGCAGCTTTGGGGGCAGCTTCCAAGAGACCCAGTACTTC	CASSFGGSFQETQYF
.	.	TRBJ2-5	TRBV6-6	TGTGCCAGCAGTTCCCCGGGGGAAGAGACCCAGTACTTC	CASSSPGEETQYF
TRBD2	.	TRBJ2-7	TRBV28	TGTGCCAGCAGTTCAGCTAGCGGCATCTACGAGCAGTACTTC	CASSSASGIYEQYF